This entry is about one T cell receptor (beta chain). The antigen remains unidentified. The sample belongs to a study of OX40 agonist ivuxolimab in advanced cancers. As for the study in general: At doses from 0.01 to 10 mg/kg, patients were given intravenous ivuxolimab every 2 weeks.

Germline CDR1 is MNHEY and CDR2 is SMNVEV (reference sequence). Trimming removed 6 bases from V and 4 bases from J, with 18 bases in between. The CDR3 spans 15 residues. Profiling relied on immunoSEQ multiplex PCR, and the TCRdb table lists in-frame clones only, not all of them. The sample has 60,000 to 85,000 clones; approximately 82% are singletons. Study-level findings and limits: Dosing at 0.1 to 3.0 mg/kg was accompanied by clonal expansion of CD4+ and CD8+ blood T cells by week 6.

The origin of this receptor is an adult with an advanced solid tumor such as melanoma, head and neck, liver or kidney cancer. The gene calls are TRBV27 and TRBJ1-1; D may be TRBD1 (6 bases). Sequences were derived from CD4+ or CD8+ T cells sorted from blood, sampled in a trial of the OX40 agonist ivuxolimab. The CDR3 nucleotides are TGTGCCAGCAGCGAGAAGTGGGGGGGGCGCACTGAAGCTTTCTTT. Protein sequence: CASSEKWGGRTEAFF.